Listed below are T cell receptor beta chains from one sample, sequenced in a study of T cell repertoires in cytomegalovirus infection. TCRdb passed the reads through MiXCR, listing each CDR3 protein once. The data contain 510,000 or so distinct CDR3 sequences, 26% of them seen just once; the ten biggest clones take up roughly an eighth. The sample consisted of PBMCs. The receptors come from a human donor in good health (CMV status not recorded). Some clones in this sample may be carry-over from other donors' samples. CDR3s include the opening cysteine and the closing phenylalanine or tryptophan. The D gene is left open where the match is weak. Clone size, where shown, is once, few, many, or a class for clones that have expanded.

d_gene: .
abundance: .
j_gene: TRBJ2-1
v_gene: TRBV20-1
CDR3aa: CSVKYHHSYNEQFF
CDR3nt: TGCAGTGTTAAGTACCACCACTCCTACAATGAGCAGTTCTTC

d_gene: .
abundance: many
j_gene: TRBJ2-1
v_gene: TRBV7-2
CDR3aa: CASSSKGNNEQFF
CDR3nt: TGTGCCAGCAGCTCGAAGGGCAACAATGAGCAGTTCTTC

d_gene: .
abundance: .
j_gene: TRBJ1-4
v_gene: TRBV5-1
CDR3aa: CASSSTGTLNEKLFF
CDR3nt: TGCGCCAGCAGCTCAACCGGGACGTTGAATGAAAAACTGTTTTTT

d_gene: .
abundance: few
j_gene: TRBJ2-1
v_gene: TRBV6-1
CDR3aa: CASSERVDRNEQFF
CDR3nt: TGTGCCAGCAGTGAACGGGTCGACCGCAATGAGCAGTTCTTC

d_gene: .
abundance: .
j_gene: TRBJ2-1
v_gene: TRBV24-1
CDR3aa: CATSDRGTPRSNEQFF
CDR3nt: TGTGCCACCAGTGACCGCGGGACCCCCCGGAGCAATGAGCAGTTCTTC

d_gene: TRBD1
abundance: few
j_gene: TRBJ1-1
v_gene: TRBV6-1
CDR3aa: CASIPNPRGGQNTEAFF
CDR3nt: TGTGCCAGCATTCCCAACCCCCGGGGGGGACAGAATACTGAAGCTTTCTTT

d_gene: .
abundance: few
j_gene: TRBJ2-5
v_gene: TRBV28
CDR3aa: CASSLFGLQETQYF
CDR3nt: TGTGCCAGCAGTTTATTCGGCCTACAAGAGACCCAGTACTTC

d_gene: .
abundance: .
j_gene: TRBJ1-5
v_gene: TRBV15
CDR3aa: CATSPHPGAPGSNQPQHF
CDR3nt: TGTGCCACCAGCCCTCACCCCGGGGCTCCCGGCAGCAATCAGCCCCAGCATTTT

d_gene: TRBD1
abundance: few
j_gene: TRBJ2-3
v_gene: TRBV2
CDR3aa: CASSETTGLGTDTQYF
CDR3nt: TGTGCCAGCAGTGAGACGACAGGGTTGGGCACAGATACGCAGTATTTT

d_gene: TRBD2
abundance: few
j_gene: TRBJ2-4
v_gene: TRBV11-3
CDR3aa: CASSFGAAGRNIQYF
CDR3nt: TGTGCCAGCAGCTTTGGGGCAGCGGGGAGAAACATTCAGTACTTC

d_gene: TRBD2
abundance: few
j_gene: TRBJ2-1
v_gene: TRBV12-3/TRBV12-4
CDR3aa: CASSLRLAGGPSYNEQFF
CDR3nt: TGTGCCAGCAGTTTAAGGCTAGCGGGAGGGCCATCCTACAATGAGCAGTTCTTC

d_gene: .
abundance: .
j_gene: TRBJ2-1
v_gene: TRBV5-6
CDR3aa: CASSLDWGTTYNEQFF
CDR3nt: TGTGCCAGCAGCTTGGATTGGGGAACTACCTACAATGAGCAGTTCTTC

d_gene: .
abundance: few
j_gene: TRBJ1-1
v_gene: TRBV19
CDR3aa: CASSKGDVAEAFF
CDR3nt: TGTGCCAGTAGTAAGGGGGACGTGGCTGAAGCTTTCTTT

d_gene: TRBD2
abundance: .
j_gene: TRBJ2-5
v_gene: TRBV27
CDR3aa: CASSPRGAKGTSGRERETQYF
CDR3nt: TGTGCCAGCAGCCCTAGGGGGGCGAAAGGGACTAGCGGGAGGGAACGAGAGACCCAGTACTTC

d_gene: TRBD2
abundance: .
j_gene: TRBJ2-1
v_gene: TRBV4-2
CDR3aa: CASSQESSGPYNEQFF
CDR3nt: TGTGCCAGCAGCCAAGAGTCTAGCGGTCCGTACAATGAGCAGTTCTTC

d_gene: TRBD2
abundance: .
j_gene: TRBJ2-1
v_gene: TRBV7-8
CDR3aa: CASSLRLAGPNEQFF
CDR3nt: TGTGCCAGCAGCTTAAGACTAGCGGGACCCAATGAGCAGTTCTTC

d_gene: .
abundance: few
j_gene: TRBJ1-3
v_gene: TRBV28
CDR3aa: CASSPMGLGSGNTIYF
CDR3nt: TGTGCCAGCAGCCCCATGGGGTTAGGTTCTGGAAACACCATATATTTT

d_gene: .
abundance: few
j_gene: TRBJ2-1
v_gene: TRBV7-2
CDR3aa: CASSFRSLVGNEQFF
CDR3nt: TGTGCCAGCAGCTTCAGGTCCCTGGTCGGCAATGAGCAGTTCTTC

d_gene: .
abundance: few
j_gene: TRBJ2-1
v_gene: TRBV6-6
CDR3aa: CASSSPAGEQFF
CDR3nt: TGTGCCAGCAGCAGTCCTGCGGGTGAGCAGTTCTTC

d_gene: TRBD1
abundance: .
j_gene: TRBJ1-2
v_gene: TRBV18
CDR3aa: CASSPPGQKDYGYTF
CDR3nt: TGTGCCAGCTCACCGCCGGGACAGAAAGACTATGGCTACACCTTC

d_gene: TRBD2
abundance: many
j_gene: TRBJ2-1
v_gene: TRBV6-2/TRBV6-3
CDR3aa: CATLQRELIYEQFF
CDR3nt: TGTGCCACCCTTCAGCGGGAGCTTATCTATGAGCAGTTCTTC

d_gene: .
abundance: many
j_gene: TRBJ1-5
v_gene: TRBV7-2
CDR3aa: CASSPSRWSNQPQHF
CDR3nt: TGTGCCAGCAGCCCCTCCAGGTGGTCCAATCAGCCCCAGCATTTT

d_gene: .
abundance: .
j_gene: TRBJ2-3
v_gene: TRBV10-3
CDR3aa: CAIGRGRTDTQYF
CDR3nt: TGTGCCATCGGACGGGGTAGGACAGATACGCAGTATTTT

d_gene: .
abundance: .
j_gene: TRBJ1-1
v_gene: TRBV7-8
CDR3aa: CASSGALRVVGAFF
CDR3nt: TGTGCCAGCAGCGGGGCTTTAAGGGTGGTCGGAGCTTTCTTT

d_gene: .
abundance: many
j_gene: TRBJ2-3
v_gene: TRBV4-3
CDR3aa: CASSQVWENTDTQYF
CDR3nt: TGCGCCAGCAGCCAAGTCTGGGAGAACACAGATACGCAGTATTTT

d_gene: .
abundance: .
j_gene: TRBJ2-7
v_gene: TRBV27
CDR3aa: CASSSSLEKQYF
CDR3nt: TGTGCCAGCAGTTCGTCGTTAGAGAAGCAGTACTTC

d_gene: .
abundance: .
j_gene: TRBJ2-7
v_gene: TRBV4-3
CDR3aa: CASSPPGVPIEQYF
CDR3nt: TGCGCCAGCAGCCCGCCGGGAGTCCCAATCGAGCAGTACTTC

d_gene: TRBD2
abundance: few
j_gene: TRBJ2-5
v_gene: TRBV7-9
CDR3aa: CASSLTGGRAETQYF
CDR3nt: TGTGCCAGCAGCTTAACGGGCGGGAGAGCGGAGACCCAGTACTTC

d_gene: TRBD2
abundance: few
j_gene: TRBJ2-1
v_gene: TRBV24-1
CDR3aa: CATSAVTSGKDEQFF
CDR3nt: TGTGCCACCAGTGCCGTGACTAGCGGGAAAGATGAGCAGTTCTTC

d_gene: .
abundance: many
j_gene: TRBJ2-1
v_gene: TRBV6-2/TRBV6-3
CDR3aa: CASSPLDGHFSTRINEQFF
CDR3nt: TGTGCCAGCTCCCCCCTCGACGGTCACTTCTCCACACGGATCAATGAGCAGTTCTTC

d_gene: .
abundance: few
j_gene: TRBJ2-1
v_gene: TRBV6-6
CDR3aa: CASSYSTPTTDEFF
CDR3nt: TGTGCCAGCAGTTACTCGACCCCGACGACGGATGAGTTCTTC

d_gene: TRBD1
abundance: few
j_gene: TRBJ1-5
v_gene: TRBV19
CDR3aa: CASRSQGARPQHF
CDR3nt: TGTGCCAGTAGGAGCCAGGGGGCGCGTCCCCAGCATTTT

d_gene: TRBD1
abundance: .
j_gene: TRBJ1-2
v_gene: TRBV7-2
CDR3aa: CASSVGQGVNYGYTF
CDR3nt: TGTGCCAGCAGCGTTGGACAGGGAGTTAACTATGGCTACACCTTC

d_gene: TRBD1
abundance: .
j_gene: TRBJ2-5
v_gene: TRBV6-5
CDR3aa: CASGGTGGGETQYF
CDR3nt: TGTGCCAGCGGCGGGACAGGGGGTGGAGAGACCCAGTACTTC

d_gene: .
abundance: few
j_gene: TRBJ1-2
v_gene: TRBV25-1
CDR3aa: CASSALRDGNYGYTF
CDR3nt: TGTGCCAGCAGTGCGCTCCGGGACGGAAACTATGGCTACACCTTC